Included here is one TCR beta chain sequence, with context. Germline V lookup: CDR1 LGHNA, CDR2 YSLEER. Trimming took 5 bases from V and 7 from J; bases not matched to a gene: 4. This CDR3 is built from 14 residues. In the original analysis: Cell counts per sample came from amplifying reference gene primers. Clones were sequenced by immunoSEQ multiplex PCR, and TCRdb holds only the in-frame ones, with some missing. V and J calls plus clone size are reproduced from that table; the DNA served to infer D and trimming. The sample lists around 67,000 clones, 87% seen once, with approximately 8% in the top ten. These data belong to a study of blood T cell repertoires in COVID-19. Turning to the study itself: Whether acute or convalescent, the COVID-19 samples came from the United States, Italy and Spain. PBMCs, B-cell-depleted T cells, or T cells were the source of the cDNA or gDNA that made up the material.

The chain is built from TRBV4-3 and TRBJ1-5, with 11 nucleotides matching TRBD1. The receptor's source is a man aged 50-60 years with active COVID-19. The source material was peripheral blood. In DNA, the CDR3 is TGCGCCAGCAGCTCACGGACAGGGGGCCAGCCCCAGCATTTT. It encodes CASSSRTGGQPQHF.